This TCR beta chain came from a study of T cells in Graves' hyperthyroidism and ophthalmopathy. The V gene's germline CDR1 is SGHKS and CDR2 YYEKEE (reference sequence). The CDR3 spans 15 residues. Trimming cost V 2 bases and J 5 bases; bases outside gene matches: 9. RNA transcripts were the template for amplifying TCR beta CDR3 regions. First-round RT-PCR with HTBI primers amplified the TCR CDR3 region. TCRdb reprocessed the multiplex PCR reads via MiXCR and lists one record per CDR3 protein. The sample holds 550,000 to 650,000 distinct CDR3 sequences, 11% to 15% seen once. This clonotype came up many times. No ophthalmopathy progression within 18 months constituted stable Graves' hyperthyroidism. Participants, patients aged 18 to 65, had newly diagnosed hyperthyroidism with a duration under 2 months.

The V gene is TRBV5-5, the J gene TRBJ2-5, with 7 positions matching TRBD2. Sequencing was carried out using blood. The sequence came from a woman between 40 and 50 years old with Graves' hyperthyroidism. CDR3 residues: CASSLEAGARETQYF. The CDR3 DNA reads as TGTGCCAGCAGCTTAGAGGCGGGAGCGCGGGAGACCCAGTACTTC.